This TCR beta chain was identified during a study of long-term antiretroviral therapy in people with HIV. Two or more post-ART PBMC samples, plus at least one pre-ART sample, were available for each donor. Every specimen provided about 0.9-11 million cryopreserved PBMC before DNA extraction took place. Points on this clone: Antigen: not known.

General study findings and limits: Repertoires in HIV (unlike those of controls) had narrower CDR3 length ranges.

The assay, immunoSEQ v3.0, was run at survey level. Only in-frame clones appear in the TCRdb table, and some are missing; sequencing was by immunoSEQ multiplex PCR. The table has roughly 14,000 clones, around four fifths seen once. Germline loops: CDR1 SGHRS, CDR2 YFSETQ. The CDR3 totals 16 residues. Trimming took 0 bases from V and 7 from J, leaving 19 bases between them. This sequence originates from a woman aged 40 to 49 with HIV. The specimen comprised unsorted PBMCs, sampled 1.8 years before starting antiretroviral therapy. This chain uses TRBV5-1 with TRBJ1-2; TRBD1 is a possible D gene (5 bases). This chain's CDR3 is CASSLDQRGVGSGYTF. CDR3 nucleotide sequence: TGCGCCAGCAGCTTGGATCAACGGGGGGTTGGATCTGGCTACACCTTC.